One and the same sample provided the 29 T cell receptor beta chains below, sequenced in a study of blood T cells in healthy people across ages. With a J-beta primer mix and a sample-barcoded 5' primer, a second PCR ran roughly 7 to 11 cycles. A single record per CDR3 protein comes from TCRdb applying MiXCR to the 5' RACE reads. Seen here are around 1.5 million distinct CDR3 sequences, roughly 59% observed once, and the top ten hold more than 6%. What was sequenced was blood. The receptor set was obtained from a young man in good health.

The genes are TRBV2 and TRBJ2-4; tentatively, D is TRBD2 (6 bases). With the DNA end fitting TRBJ2-7 better, the J assignment may be wrong. Looked up from germline, CDR1 is SNHLY and CDR2 is FYNNEI. The CDR3 is made up of 13 amino acids. CDR3 loop: CASKEGRSYEQYF. CDR3 in DNA: TGTGCCAGCAAGGAGGGGCGCTCCTACGAGCAGTACTTC.

This clonotype was recorded a few times. As DNA, the CDR3 is TGTGCCAGCAGTTACGGCACTAATGAAAAACTGTTTTTT. Its translation: CASSYGTNEKLFF. The chain uses TRBV6-5 and TRBJ1-4; D remains ambiguous. Trimming left V 2 bases short and J 2 bases short, with 3 bases between. This CDR3 region has 13 residues. The germline V gene encodes CDR1 MNHEY and CDR2 SVGAGI.

The chain links TRBV20-1 to TRBJ2-7; TRBD2 matches 9 bases. The V and J ends lost 0 bases and 6 bases, in that order; junction bases with no gene match: 15. Germline V gives CDR1 DFQATT, CDR2 SNEGSKA (reference sequence). This CDR3 spans 17 amino acids. The CDR3 here is CSARERIRAGGGGEQYF. The DNA for the CDR3 is TGCAGTGCTAGAGAACGGATCCGAGCGGGAGGAGGGGGCGAGCAGTACTTC.

The chain joins TRBV27 to TRBJ2-5, with D uncertain. Trimming took off 2 bases at V and 0 bases at J, with 19 bases between the two ends. The CDR3 is 18 residues long. Germline CDR1 MNHEY, CDR2 SMNVEV (reference sequence). The CDR3 bases are TGTGCCAGCAGTTTAGGGTTAGGAACTATCGGCTACCAAGAGACCCAGTACTTC. This sequence encodes CASSLGLGTIGYQETQYF.

This clonotype was found many times. This chain connects TRBV12-3 or TRBV12-4 to TRBJ1-2; 9 bases are a match to TRBD1. J lost 6 bases, V lost 3 bases, and 5 bases had no gene match. The CDR3 consists of 14 residues. The CDR3 region is CASSLNRGRNGYTF. The CDR3 nucleotides are TGTGCCAGCAGTTTGAACAGGGGGCGTAATGGCTACACCTTC.

The chain links TRBV5-1 to TRBJ1-2; tentatively, D is TRBD1 (5 bases). Deletions cut 4 bases from V and 2 bases from J, with 18 bases between. Germline-derived CDR1 and CDR2 are SGHRS and YFSETQ. CDR3 size: 16 residues. DNA for the CDR3: TGCGCCAGCAGCGAGGGACCGAGCATTGGGAACTATGGCTACACCTTC. It specifies CASSEGPSIGNYGYTF.

A word on this clonotype: One end of the junction fails to match germline, which may point to a read error. The V gene is TRBV12-3 or TRBV12-4, the J gene TRBJ1-2; 10 nucleotides agree with TRBD1. This CDR3 comprises 14 residues. The CDR3 coding sequence is TGTGCCAGCAGCTGGACAGGGGGAGACTATGGCTATACCTTC. This gives the protein CASSWTGGDYGYTF.

This clonotype occurred a few times. The chain joins TRBV4-1 to TRBJ2-1, with 14 bases aligning to TRBD2. Germline CDR1 and CDR2: MGHRA and YSYEKL. The CDR3 loop spans 16 amino acids. V lost 1 base to trimming and J lost 7 bases; unmatched junction nucleotides: 3. The CDR3 region is CASSQAGTSGGNEQFF. For the CDR3, the DNA is TGCGCCAGCAGCCAAGCTGGGACTAGCGGGGGTAATGAGCAGTTCTTC.

The V and J genes are TRBV6-2 or TRBV6-3 and TRBJ1-1; 8 bases align to TRBD1. CDR1 and CDR2 (germline): MNHEY, SVGEGT. The CDR3 runs to 14 residues. Losses at the gene ends were 2 bases for V and 7 bases for J; bases not matched to a gene: 6. Here the CDR3 DNA reads TGTGCCAGCAGTTACGGGGGACAGGTGAATGAAGCTTTCTTT. It translates to CASSYGGQVNEAFF.

The CDR3 protein is CASSSTKEQYF. CDR3 in DNA: TGTGCCAGCAGCTCGACGAAAGAGCAGTACTTC. V usage is TRBV7-9 and J usage is TRBJ2-5; no reliable D call. V was pared by 4 bases and J by 11 bases, with 11 bases between. Germline CDR1 reads SEHNR; CDR2 reads FQNEAQ (reference sequence). The CDR3 is 11 amino acids.

This clonotype has a single count. The rearrangement joins TRBV27 to TRBJ1-2, with a weak D call TRBD1 (5 bases). V lost 4 bases to trimming and J lost 0 bases, with 15 bases between them. Germline V gene sequence: CDR1 MNHEY, CDR2 SMNVEV (reference sequence). The CDR3 consists of 16 residues. The CDR3 sequence: CASSSSGPRANYGYTF. The CDR3 nucleotides read TGTGCCAGCAGTTCATCGGGACCGAGAGCTAACTATGGCTACACCTTC.

This clonotype was recorded a few times. The chain joins TRBV15 to TRBJ2-7; 8 nucleotides line up with TRBD2. The germline V gene encodes CDR1 LNHNV and CDR2 YYDKDF (reference sequence). V lost 0 bases and J lost 5; bases outside the gene matches: 6. This CDR3 has 15 residues. Written as DNA, the CDR3 is TGTGCCACCAGCAGAGACAGAGTTAGCGGGGACGAGCAGTACTTC. It specifies CATSRDRVSGDEQYF.

The chain combines TRBV24-1 with TRBJ2-5, with 10 bases lining up with TRBD1. Germline V gives CDR1 KGHDR, CDR2 SFDVKD. V gave up 3 bases and J gave up 5 bases; unmatched junction bases: 11. The CDR3 is 17 residues long. CDR3 residues: CATSDGDRTGGRETQYF. The CDR3, as DNA: TGTGCCACCAGTGATGGGGATCGGACAGGGGGGAGGGAGACCCAGTACTTC.

This chain uses TRBV12-3 or TRBV12-4 with TRBJ2-5, with D tentatively TRBD1 or TRBD2 (7 bases each). The J call may be mistaken, given a closer DNA end match to TRBJ2-7. This CDR3 is 16 amino acids long. The CDR3 bases are TGTGCCAGCAGTCCCAGGGGGGGCACTCTTATCTACGAGCAGTACTTC. Amino acids: CASSPRGGTLIYEQYF.

CDR3 bases: TGTGCCAGCAGCTCCCATTTTGGGGTGGAAGGAGAGACCCAGTACTTC. Translating it yields CASSSHFGVEGETQYF. The chain uses TRBV7-9 and TRBJ2-5, with D unresolved. Trimming took off 4 bases at V and 4 bases at J, with 19 bases between the two ends. CDR1 is SEHNR, CDR2 FQNEAQ, per germline (reference sequence). This CDR3 has 16 residues. Full variable domain (outside the CDR3, taken from reference TRBV7-9 and TRBJ2-5): DTGVSQNPRHKITKRGQNVTFRCDPISEHNRLYWYRQTLGQGPEFLTYFQNEAQLEKSRLLSDRFSAERPKGSFSTLEIQRTEQGDSAMYLCASSSHFGVEGETQYFGPGTRLLVL.

The rearrangement links TRBV5-1 to TRBJ2-7; 8 bases fit TRBD1. This CDR3 comprises 14 residues. V was clipped by 6 bases and J by 7 bases; unmatched bases: 12. CDR1 and CDR2 from the germline V gene are SGHRS and YFSETQ. CDR3 in amino acids: CASTTDRVRNEQYF. The CDR3 nucleotides read TGCGCCAGCACAACGGACAGGGTAAGGAATGAGCAGTACTTC.

This clonotype turned up a few times. The gene calls are TRBV20-1 and TRBJ2-4; 7 positions match TRBD2. Judging by the DNA end, TRBJ2-5 fits better; the J call may be wrong. This CDR3 spans 12 amino acids. Germline assignment: CDR1 DFQATT and CDR2 SNEGSKA (reference sequence). The CDR3, as DNA: TGCAGTGCTAAAGCGGGAATAGAGACCCAGTACTTC. Protein: CSAKAGIETQYF.

The rearrangement joins TRBV27 to TRBJ1-1; 8 nucleotides line up with TRBD1. The CDR3 runs 14 residues. After removal of 6 bases from V and 3 bases from J, the junction contained 6 bases not matched to a gene. The germline gives CDR1 MNHEY, CDR2 SMNVEV (reference sequence). The CDR3 DNA reads as TGTGCCAGCAGACGCGGACAGGGTTACACTGAAGCTTTCTTT. Residues: CASRRGQGYTEAFF.

This clonotype was seen a few times. V and J are TRBV29-1 and TRBJ2-2; D uncertain. Germline CDR1 reads SQVTM; CDR2 reads ANQGSEA. Trimming took 5 bases from V and 0 from J, leaving 7 bases between them. The CDR3 consists of 13 residues. CDR3 nucleotide sequence: TGCAGCGTTACTGAATCGAACACCGGGGAGCTGTTTTTT. Protein: CSVTESNTGELFF.

The J gene is TRBJ2-4, the V gene TRBV6-5, with D possibly TRBD1 on 5 matching bases. The DNA end is a closer match to TRBJ2-7, so the J assignment may be wrong. Looked up from germline, CDR1 is MNHEY and CDR2 is SVGAGI. The CDR3 has 14 residues. The CDR3 sequence is CASRIKGIGYEQYF. CDR3 nucleotides: TGTGCCAGCAGGATAAAGGGGATCGGGTACGAGCAGTACTTC.

The J gene is TRBJ1-2, the V gene TRBV12-3 or TRBV12-4; a weak D match, TRBD1 (5 bases). The CDR3 is made up of 13 amino acids. With 7 bases removed from V and 3 bases from J, the gap between germline ends came to 12 bases. The CDR3 sequence is CASKSGADYGYTF. In nucleotides, the CDR3 is TGTGCCAGCAAATCCGGGGCGGACTATGGCTACACCTTC.

This clonotype was counted between two and nine times. The chain joins TRBV6-6 to TRBJ1-6; 9 nucleotides match TRBD1. The CDR3 length is 17 residues. Germline V gene sequence: CDR1 MNHNY, CDR2 SVGAGI (reference sequence). J was trimmed by 5 bases and V by 5 bases; bases with no gene match: 10. CDR3 coding DNA: TGTGCCAGCAGTGGTGTACAACAGGGGGCTGATAATTCACCCCTCCACTTT. This translates into CASSGVQQGADNSPLHF.

Remarks on this clonotype: Germline and junction disagree at one end, which may indicate a read error. The chain recombines TRBV6-5 with TRBJ2-1; 9 nucleotides match TRBD1. Looked up from germline, CDR1 is MNHEY and CDR2 is SVGAGI. The CDR3 contains 16 residues. The CDR3 reads CVSSLGTGSSYNEQFF. In nucleotides, the CDR3 is TGTGTCAGCAGCCTCGGGACAGGGAGTTCCTACAATGAGCAGTTCTTC.

The rearrangement uses TRBV20-1 and TRBJ1-4, with D possibly matching TRBD1 (5 bases). From germline, CDR1 is DFQATT and CDR2 SNEGSKA (reference sequence). This CDR3 spans 14 amino acids. The V end was cut by 0 bases, the J end by 8 bases, with 13 bases between. CDR3 protein: CSARDPGTEEKLFF. CDR3 nucleotide sequence: TGCAGTGCTAGAGATCCAGGGACGGAGGAAAAACTGTTTTTT.

V and J are TRBV7-9 and TRBJ1-1; tentative D call: TRBD1 (6 bases). The CDR3 is made up of 14 amino acids. CDR1 and CDR2 from the germline V gene are SEHNR and FQNEAQ (reference sequence). V was pared by 1 base and J by 7 bases, with 13 bases between. The chain's CDR3 is CASSLVGAKFEAFF. In DNA form, the CDR3 reads TGTGCCAGCAGCTTAGTGGGGGCTAAATTTGAAGCTTTCTTT.

This clonotype was seen a few times. The chain combines TRBV4-1 with TRBJ2-1; tentatively, D is TRBD2 (6 bases). Germline CDR1 reads MGHRA; CDR2 reads YSYEKL. Deletions cut 1 base from V and 7 bases from J, with 14 bases between. The CDR3 consists of 15 residues. CDR3 sequence reads: CASSQVERVQNEQFF. In DNA form, the CDR3 reads TGCGCCAGCAGCCAAGTTGAGCGGGTCCAAAATGAGCAGTTCTTC.

This clonotype was recorded only once. This chain links TRBV7-2 with TRBJ2-5; D is perhaps TRBD2 (5 bases). The DNA end lines up better with TRBJ2-7; the J call may be wrong. The CDR3 totals 14 residues. CDR1 is SGHTA and CDR2 is FQGNSA in the germline V gene. The CDR3 DNA reads as TGTGCCAGCAGCTTAGAATACGGGGTGTACGAGCAGTACTTC. It specifies CASSLEYGVYEQYF.

Concerning this clonotype itself: One end of the junction is discordant with germline, which a read error may explain. The gene calls are TRBV29-1 and TRBJ2-5, with 7 bases fitting TRBD1. Germline values: CDR1 SQVTM, CDR2 ANQGSEA. This CDR3 is 13 amino acids long. The CDR3 loop is CSAEDTGEETQYF. The CDR3 region has the DNA TGCAGCGCTGAAGACACAGGGGAAGAGACCCAGTACTTC.

This clonotype came up a few times. J is TRBJ2-5 and V is TRBV12-3 or TRBV12-4, with D tentatively TRBD1 (5 bases). The DNA end favors TRBJ2-7, so the J call may be wrong. The CDR3 sequence is 13 residues long. The DNA for the CDR3 is TGTGCCAGCAGTACAGACAGAAATTACGAGCAGTACTTC. Its protein product is CASSTDRNYEQYF.